The 32 T cell receptor beta chains below come from one sample, sequenced in a study of T cell responses to AZD1222 COVID-19 vaccine. The protocol was immunoSEQ multiplex PCR, while the TCRdb copy is restricted to in-frame clones and leaves out a portion. The profile covers roughly 150,000 clones, with around 90% appearing a single time and 1.1% taken by the ten largest. This specimen was peripheral blood, taken 28 days after the second AZD1222 dose. The source of these receptors is an adult who received the AZD1222 COVID-19 vaccine.

The V gene is TRBV7-9, the J gene TRBJ1-1, with no clear D. Per the germline V gene, CDR1 is SEHNR and CDR2 is FQNEAQ (reference sequence). The CDR3 runs to 13 residues. V dropped 5 bases and J dropped 5 bases, with 12 bases sitting between them. CDR3 amino acids: CASSRRVETEAFF. Here the CDR3 DNA reads TGTGCCAGCAGCCGGCGTGTAGAAACTGAAGCTTTCTTT. Together with reference TRBV7-9 and TRBJ1-1, the CDR3 gives the full variable domain: DTGVSQNPRHKITKRGQNVTFRCDPISEHNRLYWYRQTLGQGPEFLTYFQNEAQLEKSRLLSDRFSAERPKGSFSTLEIQRTEQGDSAMYLCASSRRVETEAFFGQGTRLTVV.

This rearrangement joins TRBV3-1 (or the pseudogene TRBV3-2) to TRBJ1-2, with D maybe TRBD1 (5 bases). CDR1 and CDR2 from the germline V gene are LGHDT and YNNKEL (reference sequence). The V and J ends lost 0 bases and 4 bases respectively, with 12 bases between them. CDR3 length equals 15 residues. Here the CDR3 reads CASSQEVQGAYGYTF. In nucleotides, the CDR3 is TGTGCCAGCAGCCAAGAGGTTCAGGGTGCCTATGGCTACACCTTC.

Comment on this clone: One end of the junction does not line up with germline, which may come from a read error. The chain combines TRBV20-1 with TRBJ1-1; 8 positions match TRBD1. The CDR3 sequence is 10 residues long. The germline CDR1 and CDR2 sequences are DFQATT and SNEGSKA (reference sequence). The CDR3 region has the DNA TGCAGTGCTAAGCGACAGGGGCAGATCTTT. Amino acid sequence: CSAKRQGQIF.

The chain is built from TRBV5-1 and TRBJ2-3, with D uncertain. The germline CDR1 and CDR2 sequences are SGHRS and YFSETQ. Trimming took off 0 bases at V and 8 bases at J, with 13 bases between the two ends. The CDR3 totals 14 residues. In DNA form, the CDR3 reads TGCGCCAGCAGCTTGGATCCCGAGTCAAGTACGCAGTATTTT. Protein sequence: CASSLDPESSTQYF. Complete variable domain (other parts from reference TRBV5-1 and TRBJ2-3): KAGVTQTPRYLIKTRGQQVTLSCSPISGHRSVSWYQQTPGQGLQFLFEYFSETQRNKGNFPGRFSGRQFSNSRSEMNVSTLELGDSALYLCASSLDPESSTQYFGPGTRLTVL.

This chain links TRBV5-1 with TRBJ1-1; 9 bases are a match to TRBD1. CDR1 and CDR2 from the germline V gene are SGHRS and YFSETQ. This CDR3 is 14 amino acids long. The junction had 9 bases not matched to a gene; V was cut back by 9 bases and J by 3 bases. The CDR3 here is CATHPGDRDTEAFF. Here the CDR3 DNA reads TGCGCCACCCACCCCGGGGACAGGGACACTGAAGCTTTCTTT.

V usage is TRBV3-1 (or the pseudogene TRBV3-2) and J usage is TRBJ2-7; 8 bases match TRBD1. This CDR3 is 15 amino acids long. The trim removed 5 bases at V and 2 bases at J, leaving 8 bases unmatched. The germline V gene encodes CDR1 LGHDT and CDR2 YNNKEL (reference sequence). The chain's CDR3 is CASSSGQGGTYEQYF. The DNA of the CDR3 is TGTGCCAGCAGCTCCGGACAGGGAGGAACCTACGAGCAGTACTTC.

The chain links TRBV9 to TRBJ2-2; no definite D call. This CDR3 spans 14 amino acids. In germline, CDR1 is SGDLS, CDR2 YYNGEE. Between the trimmed V and J ends, which lost 3 bases and 5 bases, there was a span of 11 bases. The CDR3 DNA follows: TGTGCCAGCAGCGCCGTGTTAGGGACCGGGGAGCTGTTTTTT. Translation: CASSAVLGTGELFF.

The chain recombines TRBV4-1 with TRBJ1-2; unclear D gene. Germline values: CDR1 MGHRA, CDR2 YSYEKL. The CDR3 totals 14 residues. V lost 3 bases and J lost 8, with 16 bases in between. CDR3 amino acids: CASSHRHSSGGYTF. In DNA form, the CDR3 reads TGCGCCAGCAGCCATCGACACTCCAGCGGCGGCTACACCTTC.

This chain uses TRBV6-6 with TRBJ2-5; either TRBD1 or TRBD2 may supply D (5 bases each). The CDR3 length is 14 residues. V shed 2 bases and J shed 1 base, with 8 bases lying between them. Germline CDR1 MNHNY, CDR2 SVGAGI (reference sequence). This chain's CDR3 is CASSYGTGQETQYF. The CDR3 nucleotides read TGTGCCAGCAGTTACGGGACCGGCCAAGAGACCCAGTACTTC.

The V call is TRBV4-2, the J call TRBJ1-4; no firm D call. The CDR3 has 16 residues. Trimming took off 0 bases at V and 5 bases at J, with 13 bases between the two ends. Germline CDR1 is LGHNA and CDR2 is YNFKEQ. CDR3 sequence: CASSQDGGSQNEKLFF. The CDR3 DNA reads TGTGCCAGCAGCCAAGATGGAGGGAGCCAGAATGAAAAACTGTTTTTT.

The gene calls are TRBV6-2 or TRBV6-3 and TRBJ2-7; a weak D match, TRBD1 (6 bases). This CDR3 is built from 12 residues. The V end was cut by 5 bases, the J end by 12 bases, with 17 bases between. Germline lookup yields CDR1 MNHEY and CDR2 SVGEGT. The chain's CDR3 is CASSTRPGQRYF. The CDR3 bases are TGTGCCAGCAGTACAAGGCCAGGACAGAGGTACTTC.

The V gene is TRBV3-1 (or the pseudogene TRBV3-2), the J gene TRBJ1-2; D call uncertain. The CDR3 is 16 residues long. Germline V gives CDR1 LGHDT, CDR2 YNNKEL (reference sequence). Trimming removed 3 bases at V and 2 bases at J, with 16 bases between. In nucleotides, the CDR3 is TGTGCCAGCAGCCAGGCGACCGGCGCCCGAAACTATGGCTACACCTTC. Residues: CASSQATGARNYGYTF.

This clone occurred once. The V call is TRBV11-2, the J call TRBJ1-5, with 7 bases matching TRBD1. Germline V CDR1 and CDR2: SGHAT, FQNNGV. CDR3 length: 15 amino acids. V shed 5 bases and J 3 bases; nucleotides not matched to a gene: 7. CDR3 bases: TGTGCCAGCAGCCAGGGGGGCAGAATCAATCAGCCCCAGCATTTT. It yields the protein CASSQGGRINQPQHF.

The V gene is TRBV18, the J gene TRBJ2-1, with TRBD1 matching over 11 bases. This CDR3 has 15 amino acids. J gave up 7 bases and V 5 bases, and 7 bases lay outside the gene matches. Germline V gene lookup returns CDR1 KGHSH and CDR2 LQKENI. The CDR3 sequence is CASSTLGQGANEQFF. The DNA of the CDR3 is TGTGCCAGCTCAACCCTCGGACAGGGGGCAAATGAGCAGTTCTTC.

Only one count was recorded for this clone. The J gene is TRBJ1-2, the V gene TRBV6-2 or TRBV6-3; D call uncertain. Trimming removed 2 bases from V and 2 bases from J, with 6 bases in between. The CDR3 is made up of 13 amino acids. CDR1 is MNHEY, CDR2 SVGEGT, per germline. DNA for the CDR3: TGTGCCAGCAGTTACGGGCAAAACTATGGCTACACCTTC. Protein: CASSYGQNYGYTF.

This sequence joins TRBV7-4 and TRBJ1-1; 7 nucleotides align to TRBD1. Germline trimming cut 5 bases from V and 3 bases from J; bases unmatched to any gene: 12. The germline gives CDR1 SGHVT, CDR2 SQSDAQ. This CDR3 contains 16 residues. The CDR3 loop is CASSPSRRGWDTEAFF. CDR3 sequence (DNA): TGTGCCAGCAGCCCCTCTCGCAGGGGGTGGGACACTGAAGCTTTCTTT.

The V call is TRBV20-1, the J call TRBJ2-3; no clear D gene. The CDR3 loop spans 13 amino acids. Germline values: CDR1 DFQATT, CDR2 SNEGSKA (reference sequence). V was pared by 3 bases and J by 5 bases, with 12 bases between. The chain's CDR3 is CSASYPGLDTQYF. In nucleotides, the CDR3 is TGCAGTGCTAGTTACCCCGGGCTAGATACGCAGTATTTT.

CDR3 region: CASTPGPTDTQYF. CDR3 nucleotides: TGTGCCAGCACGCCGGGACCCACAGATACGCAGTATTTT. The V call is TRBV12-3 or TRBV12-4, the J call TRBJ2-3; D possibly uses TRBD1 or TRBD2 (5 bases each). There are 13 residues in the CDR3. V lost 7 bases and J lost 2, with 10 bases in between.

The chain has TRBV19 and TRBJ1-1; the match to TRBD1 covers 10 bases. The J segment lost 4 bases and the V segment lost 6 bases, leaving 8 bases of the junction unmatched. Germline V gene lookup returns CDR1 LNHDA and CDR2 SQIVND (reference sequence). The CDR3 is made up of 15 amino acids. The CDR3 spells CASSVSGTGATEAFF. CDR3 DNA: TGTGCCAGTAGCGTCTCCGGGACAGGGGCCACTGAAGCTTTCTTT.

The chain has TRBV4-3 and TRBJ2-1, with D hard to call. V dropped 0 bases and J dropped 4 bases, with 7 bases sitting between them. This CDR3 region has 14 residues. The germline V gene encodes CDR1 LGHNA and CDR2 YSLEER. The CDR3 loop is CASSQELRYNEQFF. The CDR3 nucleotides read TGCGCCAGCAGCCAAGAGCTCCGATACAATGAGCAGTTCTTC.

The chain carries TRBV7-2 and TRBJ1-6; D not resolved. With 1 base removed from V and 9 bases from J, the gap between germline ends came to 7 bases. Germline V gene lookup returns CDR1 SGHTA and CDR2 FQGNSA. The CDR3 has 13 residues. CDR3 coding DNA: TGTGCCAGCAGCTTAGAATCACGTTCACCCCTCCACTTT. Translating it yields CASSLESRSPLHF.

This clone was detected a few times. The gene calls are TRBV6-5 and TRBJ1-6; D remains unclear. The CDR3 runs 13 residues. Germline CDR1 MNHEY, CDR2 SVGAGI. The V gene lost 6 bases and the J gene lost 7 bases, with 10 bases spanning the gap. DNA for the CDR3: TGTGCCAGCAGATACAGCGGGAATTCACCCCTCCACTTT. It codes for CASRYSGNSPLHF.

In this sample, this clone turned up once. J is TRBJ1-5 and V is TRBV7-8; 7 bases are shared with TRBD1. Germline-derived CDR1 and CDR2 are SGHVS and FQNEAQ. The CDR3 sequence is 12 residues long. V trimming: 5 bases; J trimming: 5 bases; junction bases outside the gene matches: 0. The CDR3 DNA is TGTGCCAGCAGCCAGGGGGATCAGCCCCAGCATTTT. It is translated as CASSQGDQPQHF.

The rearrangement uses TRBV7-9 and TRBJ2-2; D is unresolved. V lost 3 bases and J 2 bases, leaving 4 bases between the germline ends. The CDR3 is 13 residues long. Germline CDR1 SEHNR, CDR2 FQNEAQ (reference sequence). CDR3: CASSLSNTGELFF. CDR3 coding DNA: TGTGCCAGCAGCTTGTCCAACACCGGGGAGCTGTTTTTT.

This clone was detected once. The chain uses TRBV5-1 and TRBJ1-3; 8 bases agree with TRBD1. The CDR3 totals 14 residues. V shed 4 bases, J shed 9 bases, and the junction held 9 bases outside the gene matches. CDR1 SGHRS and CDR2 YFSETQ come from the germline V gene. CDR3 protein: CASSPGQELSTIYF. CDR3 DNA: TGCGCCAGCAGCCCGGGACAGGAGTTGAGCACCATATATTTT.

The chain couples TRBV6-2 or TRBV6-3 to TRBJ1-2; 7 bases fit TRBD1. V was pared by 5 bases and J by 4 bases, with 10 bases of the junction left unmatched. Germline CDR1 reads MNHEY; CDR2 reads SVGEGT. This CDR3 contains 15 residues. CDR3 amino acids: CASSPRDSLLYGYTF. Written as DNA, the CDR3 is TGTGCCAGCAGTCCCAGGGACAGCCTCCTCTATGGCTACACCTTC.

V usage is TRBV2 and J usage is TRBJ1-5, with a weak D call TRBD1 (6 bases). Germline assignment: CDR1 SNHLY and CDR2 FYNNEI. V was cut by 5 bases and J by 5 bases, with 16 bases left in between. The CDR3 is 15 amino acids. The CDR3 reads CASSTQGEGDQPQHF. CDR3 nucleotides: TGTGCCAGCAGTACACAGGGAGAGGGGGATCAGCCCCAGCATTTT. Using reference TRBV2 and TRBJ1-5 for the parts outside the CDR3, the full variable domain is EPEVTQTPSHQVTQMGQEVILRCVPISNHLYFYWYRQILGQKVEFLVSFYNNEISEKSEIFDDQFSVERPDGSNFTLKIRSTKLEDSAMYFCASSTQGEGDQPQHFGDGTRLSIL.

The J gene is TRBJ1-5, the V gene TRBV7-8; no reliable D call. V gave up 5 bases and J gave up 7 bases, with 9 bases separating them. The CDR3 length is 12 residues. Germline-derived CDR1 and CDR2 are SGHVS and FQNEAQ. Here the CDR3 reads CASSLDHQPQHF. CDR3 DNA: TGTGCCAGCAGCCTTGACCACCAGCCCCAGCATTTT.

The genes are TRBV9 and TRBJ1-6; maybe TRBD1 (5 bases). The V and J ends lost 2 bases and 7 bases respectively, with 10 bases between them. The CDR3 covers 14 residues. Germline V gene sequence: CDR1 SGDLS, CDR2 YYNGEE. In DNA form, the CDR3 reads TGTGCCAGCAGCGTCCGGGACCGAAATTCACCCCTCCACTTT. It is translated as CASSVRDRNSPLHF.

The genes are TRBV3-1 (or the pseudogene TRBV3-2) and TRBJ2-1; 10 nucleotides agree with TRBD2. V trimming: 4 bases; J trimming: 1 base; junction bases outside the gene matches: 13. This CDR3 is 19 amino acids long. Germline V gene lookup returns CDR1 LGHDT and CDR2 YNNKEL (reference sequence). The CDR3 coding sequence is TGTGCCAGCAGCCCCGGGAGCAGCGGGGGGGCCGTGTCCTACAATGAGCAGTTCTTC. Protein sequence: CASSPGSSGGAVSYNEQFF.

V usage is TRBV2 and J usage is TRBJ1-2, with D possibly TRBD1 on 6 matching bases. Germline V gives CDR1 SNHLY, CDR2 FYNNEI. The CDR3 consists of 12 residues. V was shortened by 5 bases and J by 6 bases, with 10 bases between the two germline ends. CDR3 amino acids: CASSKDRNGYTF. The CDR3 nucleotides are TGTGCCAGCAGTAAGGACAGAAATGGCTACACCTTC. Complete variable domain (other parts from reference TRBV2 and TRBJ1-2): EPEVTQTPSHQVTQMGQEVILRCVPISNHLYFYWYRQILGQKVEFLVSFYNNEISEKSEIFDDQFSVERPDGSNFTLKIRSTKLEDSAMYFCASSKDRNGYTFGSGTRLTVV.

This chain connects TRBV6-5 to TRBJ2-7; 7 bases are shared with TRBD1. The J segment lost 2 bases and the V segment lost 0 bases, leaving 7 bases of the junction unmatched. Germline CDR1 reads MNHEY; CDR2 reads SVGAGI. The CDR3 contains 16 residues. CDR3 sequence reads: CASSYSRGLVAYEQYF. CDR3 sequence (DNA): TGTGCCAGCAGTTACTCGAGGGGGCTGGTGGCCTACGAGCAGTACTTC.